The T cell receptor beta chain described here comes from a study of graft-versus-host responses after intestinal transplantation. About the study: Once they had received anti-thymocyte globulin induction, all recipients took tacrolimus and steroids for approximately 3 years. Whole-study findings and limits: Some GvH clones were seen earlier in gut or blood, suggesting intestinal origin.

The germline V gene has CDR1 KGHSH and CDR2 LQKENI. Trimming pared 4 bases from V and 0 bases from J, leaving 12 bases between. This CDR3 has 16 residues. In this sample, this clone is large (0.1 to 1%). The assay was immunoSEQ multiplex PCR, and TCRdb's table has in-frame clones only and misses some. The data contain 5,500 to 6,500 clones, 20% to 25% of them seen just once; the ten biggest clones take up 5.5%. The clonotype was recovered from a human patient who was an organ donor for intestinal transplantation. V and J are TRBV18 and TRBJ2-2; D unresolved. The sample was alloreactive CD4+ T cells from a mixed lymphocyte reaction culture, taken before transplantation. Subset of the sample: CFSE-low proliferating T cells sorted from approximately 6-day pre-transplant mixed lymphocyte reaction (GvH or HvG direction). The CDR3 loop reads CASSQKHSANTGELFF. DNA of the CDR3: TGTGCCAGCTCACAAAAACACAGTGCGAACACCGGGGAGCTGTTTTTT.